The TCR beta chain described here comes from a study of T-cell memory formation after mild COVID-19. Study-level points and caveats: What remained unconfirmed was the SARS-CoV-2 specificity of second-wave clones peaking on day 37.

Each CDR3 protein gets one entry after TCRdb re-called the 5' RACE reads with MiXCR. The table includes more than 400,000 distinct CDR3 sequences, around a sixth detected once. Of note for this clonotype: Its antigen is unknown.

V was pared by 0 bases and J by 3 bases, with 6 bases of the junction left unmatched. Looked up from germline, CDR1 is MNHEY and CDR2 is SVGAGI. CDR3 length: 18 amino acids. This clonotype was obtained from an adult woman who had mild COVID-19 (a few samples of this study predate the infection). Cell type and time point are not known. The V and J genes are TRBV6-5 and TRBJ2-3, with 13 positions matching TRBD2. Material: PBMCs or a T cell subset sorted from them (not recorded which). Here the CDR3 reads CASSYSGLAGVGTDTQYF. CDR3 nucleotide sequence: TGTGCCAGCAGTTACTCAGGACTAGCGGGAGTAGGGACAGATACGCAGTATTTT.